This passage covers 9 T cell receptor beta chains from one sample sequenced in a study of T-cell memory formation after mild COVID-19 (dated by TCRdb to the early 2020s). The library was generated by 5' RACE. For sequencing, an Illumina NovaSeq 6000 was employed. TCRdb handled the public reads itself, with Q25 trimming in fastp and clone calling in MiXCR, and kept productive beta chains. Each CDR3 protein gets just one entry, which takes the most common genes and DNA from the rows behind it. Within this sample are 150,000 to 200,000 distinct CDR3 sequences, with 14% of them counted one time only. The ten most abundant clones make up 13% to 15% of the sample. The specimen sequenced was PBMCs or a T cell subset sorted from them (not recorded which). The receptor set was obtained from an adult woman who had mild COVID-19 (a few samples of this study predate the infection). The sample titles of this study are shuffled in the database, so cell type and time point are left out; the donor was told from shared clones.

The genes are TRBV11-2 and TRBJ1-4; the D is unclear. Trimming pared 6 bases from V and 5 bases from J, leaving 13 bases between. The CDR3 has 14 residues. Germline loops: CDR1 SGHAT, CDR2 FQNNGV. The CDR3 sequence is CASSHTAENEKLFF. In nucleotides, the CDR3 is TGTGCCAGCAGTCATACAGCAGAAAATGAAAAACTGTTTTTT.

This chain links TRBV20-1 with TRBJ2-1; tentatively, D is TRBD2 (5 bases). V lost 6 bases to trimming and J lost 4 bases, with 16 bases between them. CDR3 length: 14 residues. The V gene's germline CDR1 is DFQATT and CDR2 SNEGSKA (reference sequence). The CDR3 reads CSAVVSGIYNEQFF. The CDR3 DNA follows: TGCAGTGCCGTGGTATCGGGGATTTACAATGAGCAGTTCTTC.

This clonotype has a handful of counts. This chain links TRBV29-1 with TRBJ2-1; unclear D gene. V lost 5 bases, J lost 4 bases, and 15 bases lay in between. This CDR3 contains 14 residues. Germline-derived CDR1 and CDR2 are SQVTM and ANQGSEA. CDR3 sequence: CSVRTQVHYNEQFF. CDR3 nucleotide sequence: TGCAGCGTTCGGACCCAGGTTCATTACAATGAGCAGTTCTTC.

The chain employs TRBV7-2 and TRBJ2-2; 7 bases align to TRBD2. The CDR3 has 17 amino acids. Germline CDR1 is SGHTA and CDR2 is FQGNSA. V lost 1 base, J lost 6 bases, and 11 bases stayed unmatched. This CDR3 reads CASSLDPGGSIAGELFF. The CDR3 region has the DNA TGTGCCAGCAGCTTAGATCCTGGCGGGAGTATCGCCGGGGAGCTGTTTTTT.

V is TRBV6-5 and J is TRBJ2-7, with TRBD1 as a possible D gene (6 bases). The CDR3 spans 14 residues. Trimming pared 4 bases from V and 5 bases from J, leaving 15 bases between. CDR1 is MNHEY and CDR2 is SVGAGI in the germline V gene. As DNA, the CDR3 is TGTGCCAGCAGTTTCCGACTACAGGGCGACGAGCAGTACTTC. This translates into CASSFRLQGDEQYF.

This clonotype was observed a handful of times. The chain joins TRBV24-1 to TRBJ2-1; a possible D gene is TRBD2 (5 bases). The V gene lost 9 bases and the J gene lost 3 bases, with 11 bases spanning the gap. Per germline, CDR1 KGHDR and CDR2 SFDVKD. CDR3 length: 13 amino acids. The CDR3 reads CATGSSDYNEQFF. Written as DNA, the CDR3 is TGTGCCACCGGGAGTAGCGACTACAATGAGCAGTTCTTC.

This clonotype was detected a few times. The chain links TRBV28 to TRBJ2-3; no clear D gene. The CDR3 has 12 residues. Germline V gene lookup returns CDR1 MDHEN and CDR2 SYDVKM. The V gene lost 3 bases and the J gene lost 4 bases, with 5 bases spanning the gap. CDR3 protein: CASSFEADTQYF. The CDR3 bases are TGTGCCAGCAGTTTTGAGGCAGATACGCAGTATTTT.

This clonotype has only a few counts. The rearrangement links TRBV24-1 to TRBJ2-2; TRBD2 is a possible D gene (5 bases). V gave up 4 bases and J gave up 5 bases, with 16 bases separating them. Germline values: CDR1 KGHDR, CDR2 SFDVKD. This CDR3 contains 16 residues. The CDR3 nucleotides read TGTGCCACCAGTGACCCCAAGGAGGTGAGGACCGGGGAGCTGTTTTTT. Translating it yields CATSDPKEVRTGELFF.

This clonotype was seen only a few times. This rearrangement joins TRBV12-3 or TRBV12-4 to TRBJ1-2; no definite D call. Trimming stripped 7 bases from V and 7 bases from J, with 19 bases between. This CDR3 has 14 residues. The CDR3 DNA follows: TGTGCCAGCACCCCGACATTAATATCGGCTGGCTACACCTTC. Translation gives CASTPTLISAGYTF.